The rows below give T cell receptor beta chains drawn from one sample of a study of blood T cell repertoires in COVID-19. TCRdb's table, derived via immunoSEQ multiplex PCR, lists solely in-frame clones and lacks some. The sample consists of over 65,000 clones, 75% to 90% of them appearing once. Sequencing used peripheral blood. The receptors shown here come from an elderly man with COVID-19, enrolled during active disease. Each CDR3 is given with its conserved first and last residue. The order of the fields is clone size, V gene, D gene, J gene, CDR3 DNA, CDR3 protein. The D gene is left open where the match is weak. Only part of the rows carry a size: once, few, many, or a class if the clone is expanded.

-	TRBV3-1/TRBV3-2	-	TRBJ2-2	TGTGCCAGCAGCCAAGTCTCACTCCCCGGGGAGCTGTTTTTT	CASSQVSLPGELFF
-	TRBV6-5	-	TRBJ2-7	TGTGCCAGCAGAGGCCGGGACGAGCAGTACTTC	CASRGRDEQYF
-	TRBV2	TRBD1	TRBJ1-4	TGTGCCAGCAGTGGTGGCGACAGGGATTGGGAAAAACTGTTTTTT	CASSGGDRDWEKLFF
-	TRBV19	TRBD1	TRBJ2-1	TGTGCCAGTAGTGCCAGACAGGGGGCAGCTATTGAGCAGTTCTTC	CASSARQGAAIEQFF
-	TRBV29-1	TRBD2	TRBJ2-1	TGCAGCGCCCGGACTAGCGGGGGCCAAGAGCAGTTCTTC	CSARTSGGQEQFF
-	TRBV19	TRBD1	TRBJ1-1	TGTGCCAGTACGGGACAGTGGAACACTGAAGCTTTCTTT	CASTGQWNTEAFF
-	TRBV7-9	TRBD1	TRBJ1-2	TGTGCCAGCAGCTTATACTCTGGGACAGAGGGGGGCTACACCTTC	CASSLYSGTEGGYTF
-	TRBV7-9	-	TRBJ1-2	TGTGCCAGCAGCTCCCTAAACGGGGGGCCGGGGGTTAGCTACACCTTC	CASSSLNGGPGVSYTF
-	TRBV5-1	TRBD1	TRBJ1-4	TGCGCCAGCAGCTCCACAGGGGCAGATGAAAAACTGTTTTTT	CASSSTGADEKLFF
once	TRBV24-1	TRBD1	TRBJ1-2	TGTGCCACCAGTCAGGGGGGAGGAGGCTACACCTTC	CATSQGGGGYTF
-	TRBV9	TRBD1	TRBJ1-1	TGTGCCAGCAGTCAATTGACAGGGGGACTAGACACTGAAGCTTTCTTT	CASSQLTGGLDTEAFF
-	TRBV7-3	-	TRBJ2-1	TGTGCCAGCAGCTTAGAGGGGGGGGCACGCCCTGAGCAGTTCTTC	CASSLEGGARPEQFF
-	TRBV10-3	-	TRBJ2-7	TGTGCCATCAAAGTAGCAGGGGGGAACGAGCAGTACTTC	CAIKVAGGNEQYF
-	TRBV12-3/TRBV12-4	-	TRBJ1-5	TGTGCCAGCAGTTCAAACAAGCCCCAGCATTTT	CASSSNKPQHF
-	TRBV6-6	-	TRBJ2-4	TGTGCCAGCAGTTCCCAGGTAGCCAAAAACATTCAGTACTTC	CASSSQVAKNIQYF
-	TRBV11-2	TRBD1	TRBJ2-1	TGTGCCAGCAGCCCGGACAGGGGTCACAATGAGCAGTTCTTC	CASSPDRGHNEQFF
-	TRBV7-2	-	TRBJ1-1	TGTGCCAGCAGCTTAGGGGCCCCCTGGGTCGCTGAAGCTTTCTTT	CASSLGAPWVAEAFF
-	TRBV2	TRBD1	TRBJ2-5	TGTGCCAGCAGAGCCGGACAGGATCAAGAGACCCAGTACTTC	CASRAGQDQETQYF
-	TRBV10-3	-	TRBJ1-1	TGTGCCATCAGTGACAGGGGCGGGAACACTGAAGCTTTCTTT	CAISDRGGNTEAFF
-	TRBV6-5	-	TRBJ1-2	TGTGCCAGCAGCGTCGGGACTCTCTCGTCTCTTGGCTACACCTTC	CASSVGTLSSLGYTF
few	TRBV28	-	TRBJ2-3	TGTGCCAGCAGTTTTCTGTCGGGCACAGATACGCAGTATTTT	CASSFLSGTDTQYF
once	TRBV29-1	TRBD1	TRBJ2-5	TGCAGCGCCGGCCTCGACAGGGGGGAGACCCAGTACTTC	CSAGLDRGETQYF
-	TRBV5-4	-	TRBJ1-2	TGTGCCAGCAGCCCATCAGGGGCTGATGACTATGGCTACACCTTC	CASSPSGADDYGYTF
-	TRBV6-2/TRBV6-3	TRBD2	TRBJ2-5	TGTGCCAGCAGCAGCGGGGGCCAAGCAGAAGAGACCCAGTACTTC	CASSSGGQAEETQYF
once	TRBV3-1/TRBV3-2	TRBD1	TRBJ1-4	TGTGCCAGCAGCTACGGACAGGGAGGGAATGAAAAACTGTTTTTT	CASSYGQGGNEKLFF
-	TRBV2	TRBD1	TRBJ2-5	TGTGCCAGCAGGGACAGGCGATCCCAAGAGACCCAGTACTTC	CASRDRRSQETQYF
-	TRBV5-4	-	TRBJ1-2	TGTGCCAGCAGCTTGGACGGGGATCTAGGGGGCTACACCTTC	CASSLDGDLGGYTF
once	TRBV19	-	TRBJ1-2	TGTGCCAGTAGTATACGGGATGACTATGGCTACACCTTC	CASSIRDDYGYTF
-	TRBV20-1	-	TRBJ1-5	TGCAGTGCTAGTCCCCAGGGGTGGCAGCCCCAGCATTTT	CSASPQGWQPQHF
-	TRBV5-1	TRBD2	TRBJ2-5	TGCGCCAGCAGCTTCACGCGGGGGTCACAAGAGACCCAGTACTTC	CASSFTRGSQETQYF
-	TRBV6-1	TRBD1	TRBJ1-2	TGTGCCAGCAGTGAGACAGGGGGCTACGAGGGCTACACCTTC	CASSETGGYEGYTF
once	TRBV5-6	TRBD1	TRBJ1-2	TGTGCCAGCAGCTCCCCGACAGGGAAAAACTATGGCTACACCTTC	CASSSPTGKNYGYTF
-	TRBV28	TRBD1	TRBJ1-5	TGTGCCAGCAGTTTGAGGCAGGGGGTTAGTCAGCCCCAGCATTTT	CASSLRQGVSQPQHF
-	TRBV4-1	TRBD1	TRBJ1-5	TGCGCCAGCAGCCAAGAGGGGACAGGAGGGGGATTTAATCAGCCCCAGCATTTT	CASSQEGTGGGFNQPQHF
once	TRBV2	TRBD1	TRBJ2-4	TGTGCCAGCAGCGAGACAGGGACGGGCAAAAACATTCAGTACTTC	CASSETGTGKNIQYF
-	TRBV9	TRBD1	TRBJ1-2	TGTGCCAGCAGCCTCCGGAGGGGGACAGGGGACTATGGCTACACCTTC	CASSLRRGTGDYGYTF
-	TRBV7-2	-	TRBJ2-3	TGTGCCAGCAGCTCGCCCCCGGGAACTAGCACAGATACGCAGTATTTT	CASSSPPGTSTDTQYF
-	TRBV9	-	TRBJ1-6	TGTGCCAGCAGCGCCTACAGGGATTTCGATAATTCACCCCTCCACTTT	CASSAYRDFDNSPLHF
-	TRBV5-4	-	TRBJ2-7	TGTGCCAGCAGCGGGGACAAGGGAGAGCAGTACTTC	CASSGDKGEQYF
once	TRBV6-5	TRBD2	TRBJ2-5	TGTGCCAGCAGGCCCCCCCCTAGCGGGGAACAGACCCAGTACTTC	CASRPPPSGEQTQYF
-	TRBV12-3/TRBV12-4	-	TRBJ2-2	TGTGCCAGCAGTGAAACTAATACCGGGGAGCTGTTTTTT	CASSETNTGELFF
-	TRBV7-8	TRBD1	TRBJ1-2	TGTGCCAGCAGCTTAGCGACCAGGGGGCATGGCTACACCTTC	CASSLATRGHGYTF
-	TRBV15	-	TRBJ1-2	TGTGCCACCAGCAGAGAACCGACTGTTAACTATGGCTACACCTTC	CATSREPTVNYGYTF
-	TRBV14	-	TRBJ1-6	TGTGCCAGCAGCCAAGCTGGGGGCGCATCCTATAATTCACCCCTCCACTTT	CASSQAGGASYNSPLHF
-	TRBV12-3/TRBV12-4	-	TRBJ2-3	TGTGCCAGCAGCCTAACTAGCACAGATACGCAGTATTTT	CASSLTSTDTQYF